This T cell receptor beta chain was captured in a study of long-term antiretroviral therapy in people with HIV. Turning to the study itself: First collections came about a decade before the 2015 immediate-ART recommendation.

Investigators performed immunoSEQ version v3.0 at survey level. It was roughly 40,000-55,000 T-cell genomes per sample that sequencing targeted. Sequenced by immunoSEQ multiplex PCR; TCRdb stores in-frame clones only, minus some. The sample carries roughly 24,000 clones, about 85% recorded once. Study results and caveats: Repertoires from HIV showed CDR3 length ranges narrower than those of controls. Blood specimens, gathered between the mid-2000s and the late 2010s, were possibly obtained under older ART regimens.

Judged by abundance, this clone is medium-sized. Its antigen is unknown. The CDR3 loop spans 13 amino acids. With V trimmed by 5 bases and J by 6 bases, 7 bases remained unmatched. Germline CDR1 reads MDHEN; CDR2 reads SYDVKM. This material consisted of unsorted PBMCs, taken about 5 years after starting antiretroviral therapy. The sequence was obtained from a middle-aged man with HIV. The gene calls are TRBV28 and TRBJ2-7; 7 bases align to TRBD1. Here the CDR3 DNA reads TGTGCCAGCAGTACCTTAACAGGGGCCGAGCAGTACTTC. It yields the protein CASSTLTGAEQYF.